A selection of T cell receptor beta chains follows, all from one sample in a study of human T cells and chemical hapten exposure. TCRdb re-called the RACE reads through MiXCR, storing one row per CDR3 protein. This repertoire shows tens of thousands of distinct CDR3 sequences, around 12% found once; its top ten account for around 2.4%. This material consisted of whole blood, taken in connection with sensitization to the hapten diphenylcyclopropenone (DPC). The receptors originated from a man aged 25-45 years with alopecia areata. Some clones in this sample may be carry-over from other donors' samples. The CDR3 runs from the conserved cysteine through the conserved F or W. Each record gives: D gene, clone size, J gene, V gene, CDR3 length, CDR3 DNA, CDR3 protein. D genes are given only for firm matches. Some rows have no size entry. The others give once, few or many, or a class for an expanded clone.

>TRBD1|NA|TRBJ1-4|TRBV5-1|14
TGCGCCAGCAGCCCACAGGGGACTAATGAAAAACTGTTTTTT
CASSPQGTNEKLFF
>TRBD1|many|TRBJ2-7|TRBV10-3|17
TGTGCCATCAGTGAGTCGGTGCTAAGAGACAGGGGCTACGAGCAGTACTTC
CAISESVLRDRGYEQYF
>NA|many|TRBJ1-6|TRBV10-2|14
TGCGCCAGCAGTGCCTCCTCGTTGAATTCACCCCTCCACTTT
CASSASSLNSPLHF
>NA|many|TRBJ1-5|TRBV21-1|16
TGTGCCAGCAGCAAAGGGAGAGGTATAAGCAATCAGCCCCAGCATTTT
CASSKGRGISNQPQHF
>NA|NA|TRBJ2-7|TRBV28|14
TGTGCCAGCACCCAAGCTGTCCCTCCCTACGAGCAGTACTTC
CASTQAVPPYEQYF
>TRBD1|medium-sized|TRBJ2-2|TRBV25-1|14
TGTGCCAGCGCCGGGACAGGGGAAACCGGGGAGCTGTTTTTT
CASAGTGETGELFF
>TRBD1|few|TRBJ2-2|TRBV5-4|15
TGTGCCAGCAGAGCTGGACAGGGGAACACCGGGGAGCTGTTTTTT
CASRAGQGNTGELFF
>NA|many|TRBJ2-4|TRBV4-2|18
TGTGCCAGCAGCCAAGTCCCTTTTGCGGGTTTAGCCAAAAACATTCAGTACTTC
CASSQVPFAGLAKNIQYF
>NA|many|TRBJ1-2|TRBV2|15
TGTGCCACCTCATTTTCCGCGGTGGGGGTATATGGCTACACCTTC
CATSFSAVGVYGYTF
>NA|many|TRBJ2-3|TRBV7-2|12
TGTGCCAGCAGCTTAGACAGGGAGGCGCAGTATTTT
CASSLDREAQYF
>NA|NA|TRBJ1-3|TRBV6-6|16
TGTGCCAGCACCCTCCGGGGAGGGGGGCGAGGAAACACCATATATTTT
CASTLRGGGRGNTIYF
>NA|NA|TRBJ1-2|TRBV5-1|15
TGCGCCAGCAGCTTGGCCGCACAGGCAAGCTATGGCTACACCTTC
CASSLAAQASYGYTF
>NA|few|TRBJ2-1|TRBV6-1|17
TGTGCCAGCAGTCCGTACTTCTTGAGACTGGAAAACAATGAGCAGTTCTTC
CASSPYFLRLENNEQFF
>TRBD2|few|TRBJ2-1|TRBV6-2/TRBV6-3|14
TGTGCCAGCAGTTACTCGAGTCTAGCGGGTGAGCAGTTCTTC
CASSYSSLAGEQFF
>NA|many|TRBJ2-5|TRBV10-3|12
TGTGCCATCAGTGAGGCGCCGGAGACCCAGTACTTC
CAISEAPETQYF
>NA|many|TRBJ2-5|TRBV10-3|14
TGTGCCATCAGTGAGTGGACAAGGGAAGAGACCCAGTACTTC
CAISEWTREETQYF
>TRBD1|NA|TRBJ1-2|TRBV11-2|18
TGTGCCAGCAGATCCTTAAGGGACAGGGGAGGTTCGGACTATGGCTACACCTTC
CASRSLRDRGGSDYGYTF
>NA|few|TRBJ2-3|TRBV7-6|15
TGTGCCAGCAGCCCCCGGGGTGCGATGGCAGATACGCAGTATTTT
CASSPRGAMADTQYF
>TRBD1|many|TRBJ2-1|TRBV7-3|15
TGTGCCAGCAGCTTATCAGGGGGCTTCTACAATGAGCAGTTCTTC
CASSLSGGFYNEQFF
>NA|few|TRBJ1-4|TRBV10-3|16
TGTGCCATCAGTGAGGCTCGACAGGTTACAAATGAAAAACTGTTTTTT
CAISEARQVTNEKLFF
>NA|many|TRBJ2-3|TRBV9|15
TGTGCCAGCAGCGTATTTCCTCTTAGCACAGATACGCAGTATTTT
CASSVFPLSTDTQYF
>NA|many|TRBJ1-4|TRBV7-2|14
TGTGCCAGCAGCTTAGGAAGAAATAATGAAAAACTGTTTTTT
CASSLGRNNEKLFF
>NA|NA|TRBJ1-1|TRBV7-3|13
TGTGCCAGCAGCTTAGGACGGAACACTGAAGCTTTCTTT
CASSLGRNTEAFF
>NA|many|TRBJ2-1|TRBV7-2|14
TGTGCCAGCAGCTTATTAGCGGATGACAATGAGCAGTTCTTC
CASSLLADDNEQFF
>NA|many|TRBJ2-3|TRBV27|16
TGTGCCAGCAGTCCAGGGGGGGGGCCCTCCACAGATACGCAGTATTTT
CASSPGGGPSTDTQYF
>TRBD1|NA|TRBJ1-3|TRBV7-6|17
TGTGCCAGCAGCTTATTGGACAGGCCAACTTCTGGAAACACCATATATTTT
CASSLLDRPTSGNTIYF
>NA|many|TRBJ1-2|TRBV6-2/TRBV6-3|13
TGTGCCAGCAGTACCGGGAGGGTATATGGCTACACCTTC
CASSTGRVYGYTF
>NA|many|TRBJ2-1|TRBV7-3|14
TGTGCCAGCAGCTTACAGGATTTAACCAATGAGCAGTTCTTC
CASSLQDLTNEQFF
>NA|few|TRBJ2-7|TRBV27|13
TGTGCCAGCAGTTTCAACAGGAACTACGAGCAGTACTTC
CASSFNRNYEQYF
>NA|NA|TRBJ2-2|TRBV24-1|17
TGTGCCACCAGTGACCCCCCCACTCTGCGGGACACCGGGGAGCTGTTTTTT
CATSDPPTLRDTGELFF
>TRBD1|NA|TRBJ1-2|TRBV7-9|13
TGTGCCAGCAGCCCAGGGACAGGGTATGGCTACACCTTC
CASSPGTGYGYTF
>NA|few|TRBJ1-3|TRBV20-1|15
TGCAGTGCTAGAGAAGGCACAAGCTCTGGAAACACCATATATTTT
CSAREGTSSGNTIYF
>NA|NA|TRBJ1-4|TRBV5-1|16
TGCGCCAGCAGCTTGTTTATCGGGGGCCATAATGAAAAACTGTTTTTT
CASSLFIGGHNEKLFF
>NA|NA|TRBJ2-1|TRBV29-1|15
TGCAGCGTCGGCGCGGGGACGGCTGACTACAATGAGCAGTTCTTC
CSVGAGTADYNEQFF
>TRBD2|few|TRBJ2-1|TRBV29-1|14
TGCAGCGTTTCCGGGACTAGGTCTGACAATGAGCAGTTCTTC
CSVSGTRSDNEQFF
>NA|many|TRBJ1-3|TRBV28|17
TGTGCCAGCAGTGAGCCCGGGACCTTCCTGGGGGGAAACACCATATATTTT
CASSEPGTFLGGNTIYF